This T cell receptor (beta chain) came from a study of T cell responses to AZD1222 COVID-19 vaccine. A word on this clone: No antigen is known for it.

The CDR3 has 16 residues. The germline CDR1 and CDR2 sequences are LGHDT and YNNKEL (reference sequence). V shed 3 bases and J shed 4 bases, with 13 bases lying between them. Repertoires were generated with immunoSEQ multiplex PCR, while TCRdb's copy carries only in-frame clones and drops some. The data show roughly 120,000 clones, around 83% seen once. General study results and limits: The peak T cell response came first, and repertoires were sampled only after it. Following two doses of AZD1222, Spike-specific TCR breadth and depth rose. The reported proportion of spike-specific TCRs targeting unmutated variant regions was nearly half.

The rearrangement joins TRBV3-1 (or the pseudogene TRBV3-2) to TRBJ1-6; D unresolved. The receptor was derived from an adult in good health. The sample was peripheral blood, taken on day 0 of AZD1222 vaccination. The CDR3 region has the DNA TGTGCCAGCAGCCACCGGACCCTTCAGTATAATTCACCCCTCCACTTT. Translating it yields CASSHRTLQYNSPLHF.